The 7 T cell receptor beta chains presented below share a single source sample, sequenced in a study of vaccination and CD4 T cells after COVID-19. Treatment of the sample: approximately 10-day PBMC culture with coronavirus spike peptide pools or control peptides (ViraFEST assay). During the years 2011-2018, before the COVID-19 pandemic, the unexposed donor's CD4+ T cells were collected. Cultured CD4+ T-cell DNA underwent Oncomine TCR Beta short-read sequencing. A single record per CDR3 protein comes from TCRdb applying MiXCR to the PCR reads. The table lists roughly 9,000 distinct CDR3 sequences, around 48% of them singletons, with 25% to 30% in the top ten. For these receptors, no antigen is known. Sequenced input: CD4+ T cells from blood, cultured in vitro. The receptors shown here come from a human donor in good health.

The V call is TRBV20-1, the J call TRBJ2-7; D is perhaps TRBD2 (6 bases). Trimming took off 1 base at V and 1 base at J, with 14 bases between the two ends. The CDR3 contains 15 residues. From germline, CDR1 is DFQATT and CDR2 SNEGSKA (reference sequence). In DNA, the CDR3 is TGCAGTGCTAGAGCCCCCGGGAGATTATCCTACGAGCAGTACTTC. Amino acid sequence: CSARAPGRLSYEQYF.

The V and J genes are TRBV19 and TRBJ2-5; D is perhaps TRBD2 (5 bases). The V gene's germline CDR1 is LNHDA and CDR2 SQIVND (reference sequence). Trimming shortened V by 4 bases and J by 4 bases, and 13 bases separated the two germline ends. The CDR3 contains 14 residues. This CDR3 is CASSKPGLRETQYF. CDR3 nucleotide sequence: TGTGCCAGTAGTAAGCCGGGGTTAAGAGAGACCCAGTACTTC.

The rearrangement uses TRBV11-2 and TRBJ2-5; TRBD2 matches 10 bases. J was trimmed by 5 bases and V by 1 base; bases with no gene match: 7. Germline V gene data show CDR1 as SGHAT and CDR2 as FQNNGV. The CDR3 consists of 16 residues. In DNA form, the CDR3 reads TGTGCCAGCAGCTTAGGATCTAGCGGGAGTAGGGAGACCCAGTACTTC. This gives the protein CASSLGSSGSRETQYF.

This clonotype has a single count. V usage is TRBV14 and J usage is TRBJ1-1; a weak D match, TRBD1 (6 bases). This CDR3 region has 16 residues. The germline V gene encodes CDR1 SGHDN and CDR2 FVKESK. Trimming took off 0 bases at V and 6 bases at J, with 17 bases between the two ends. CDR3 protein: CASSQDGGRSLSEAFF. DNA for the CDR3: TGTGCCAGCAGCCAAGATGGGGGCAGGAGTTTATCTGAAGCTTTCTTT.

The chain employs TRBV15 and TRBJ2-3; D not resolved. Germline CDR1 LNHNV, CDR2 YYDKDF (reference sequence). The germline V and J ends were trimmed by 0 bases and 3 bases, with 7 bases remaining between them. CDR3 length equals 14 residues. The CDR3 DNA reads TGTGCCACCAGCAGAGATGCCCAGACAGATACGCAGTATTTT. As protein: CATSRDAQTDTQYF.

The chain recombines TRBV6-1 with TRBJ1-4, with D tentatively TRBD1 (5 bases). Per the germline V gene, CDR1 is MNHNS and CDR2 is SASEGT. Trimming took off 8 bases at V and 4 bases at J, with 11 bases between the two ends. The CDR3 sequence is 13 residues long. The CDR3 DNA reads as TGTGCCAGCTTGACAGCCCTTAATGAAAAACTGTTTTTT. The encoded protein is CASLTALNEKLFF.

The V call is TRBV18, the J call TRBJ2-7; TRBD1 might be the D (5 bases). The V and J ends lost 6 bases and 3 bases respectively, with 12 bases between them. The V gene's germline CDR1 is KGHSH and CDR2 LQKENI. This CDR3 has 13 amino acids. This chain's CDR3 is CASSQSGIYEQYF. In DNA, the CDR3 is TGTGCCAGCTCGCAGTCAGGGATCTACGAGCAGTACTTC. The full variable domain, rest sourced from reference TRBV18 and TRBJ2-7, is NAGVMQNPRHLVRRRGQEARLRCSPMKGHSHVYWYRQLPEEGLKFMVYLQKENIIDESGMPKERFSAEFPKEGPSILRIQQVVRGDSAAYFCASSQSGIYEQYFGPGTRLTVT.